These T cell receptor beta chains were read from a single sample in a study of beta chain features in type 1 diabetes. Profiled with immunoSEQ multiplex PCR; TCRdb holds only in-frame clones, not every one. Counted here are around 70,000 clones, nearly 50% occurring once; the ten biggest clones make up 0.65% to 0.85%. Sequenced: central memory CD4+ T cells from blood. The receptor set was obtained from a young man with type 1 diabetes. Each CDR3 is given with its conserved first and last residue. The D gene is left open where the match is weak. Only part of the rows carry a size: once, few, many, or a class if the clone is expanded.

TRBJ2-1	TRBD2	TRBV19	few	CASSISSGTLNEQFF	TGTGCCAGTAGTATTTCTAGCGGGACGCTGAATGAGCAGTTCTTC
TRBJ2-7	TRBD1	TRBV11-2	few	CASSPDRGAYEQYF	TGTGCCAGCAGCCCCGACAGGGGCGCCTACGAGCAGTACTTC
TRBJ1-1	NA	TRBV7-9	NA	CASRSGTYDTEAFF	TGTGCCAGCAGATCCGGGACATACGACACTGAAGCTTTCTTT
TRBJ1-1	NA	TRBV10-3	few	CAISDWGLGSEAFF	TGTGCCATCAGTGATTGGGGGCTTGGGTCCGAAGCTTTCTTT
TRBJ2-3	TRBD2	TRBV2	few	CASSEAAGVADTQYF	TGTGCCAGCAGTGAAGCGGCGGGGGTGGCAGATACGCAGTATTTT
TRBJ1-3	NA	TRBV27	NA	CASGREGSSGNTIYF	TGTGCCAGCGGACGGGAAGGCAGCTCTGGAAACACCATATATTTT
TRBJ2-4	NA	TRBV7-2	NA	CASLETAKNIQYF	TGTGCCAGCCTGGAGACGGCCAAAAACATTCAGTACTTC
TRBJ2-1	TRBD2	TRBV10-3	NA	CAISGTRGNEQFF	TGTGCCATCAGCGGGACTAGGGGCAATGAGCAGTTCTTC
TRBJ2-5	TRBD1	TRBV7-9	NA	CASSAGQGRETQYF	TGTGCCAGCAGCGCCGGACAGGGTAGGGAGACCCAGTACTTC
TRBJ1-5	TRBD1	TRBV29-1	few	CSVETGGIDQPQHF	TGCAGCGTTGAAACAGGGGGAATAGATCAGCCCCAGCATTTT
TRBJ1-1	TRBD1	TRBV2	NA	CASGGALGQGNTEAFF	TGTGCCAGCGGAGGGGCCCTAGGACAGGGGAACACTGAAGCTTTCTTT
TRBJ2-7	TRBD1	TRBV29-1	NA	CSVAGTGDYEQYF	TGCAGCGTTGCAGGGACAGGGGATTACGAGCAGTACTTC
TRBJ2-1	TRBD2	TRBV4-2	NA	CASSFLTSGSHSEQFF	TGTGCCAGCAGCTTCCTGACTAGCGGGAGTCATAGTGAGCAGTTCTTC
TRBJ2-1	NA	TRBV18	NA	CASSPPLAGAGNEQFF	TGTGCCAGCTCACCACCGTTGGCGGGGGCCGGGAATGAGCAGTTCTTC
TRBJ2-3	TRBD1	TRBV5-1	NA	CASSFRGDRRITDTQYF	TGCGCCAGCAGCTTTAGAGGGGACAGGAGGATCACAGATACGCAGTATTTT
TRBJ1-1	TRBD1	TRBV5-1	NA	CASSLDGTGVTEAFF	TGCGCCAGCAGCTTGGACGGGACAGGGGTTACTGAAGCTTTCTTT
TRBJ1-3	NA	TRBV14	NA	CASSPWTSGNTIYF	TGTGCCAGCAGCCCCTGGACTTCTGGAAACACCATATATTTT
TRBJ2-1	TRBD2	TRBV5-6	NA	CASSLLGGGADNEQFF	TGTGCCAGCAGCTTATTAGGCGGGGGGGCAGACAATGAGCAGTTCTTC
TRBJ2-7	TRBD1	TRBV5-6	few	CASSLGGQRAYEQYF	TGTGCCAGCAGCTTAGGGGGACAGAGAGCCTACGAGCAGTACTTC
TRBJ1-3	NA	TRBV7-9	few	CASSLRGSSGNTIYF	TGTGCCAGCAGCTTAAGGGGGAGCTCTGGAAACACCATATATTTT
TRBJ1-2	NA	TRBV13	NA	CASSPRRDTSPHGYTF	TGTGCCAGCAGCCCGCGCCGGGACACCTCCCCGCATGGCTACACCTTC
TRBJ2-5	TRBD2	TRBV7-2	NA	CASSLSTSGGAETQYF	TGTGCCAGCAGTTTATCGACTAGCGGGGGGGCAGAGACCCAGTACTTC
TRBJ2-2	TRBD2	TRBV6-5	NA	CASSNSGGAKGELFF	TGTGCCAGCAGTAATAGCGGGGGGGCCAAAGGGGAGCTGTTTTTT
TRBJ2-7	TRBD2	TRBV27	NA	CASSLGRGGQGSQYF	TGTGCCAGCAGTTTAGGGAGGGGAGGACAAGGTTCGCAGTACTTC
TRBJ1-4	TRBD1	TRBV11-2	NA	CASSIGDRENEKLFF	TGTGCCAGCAGCATCGGGGACAGGGAGAATGAAAAACTGTTTTTT
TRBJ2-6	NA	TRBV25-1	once	CASSEYGRGANVLTF	TGTGCCAGCAGTGAGTATGGCCGTGGGGCCAACGTCCTGACTTTC
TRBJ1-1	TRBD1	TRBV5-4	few	CASSLGQVNTEAFF	TGTGCCAGCAGCCTCGGACAGGTTAACACTGAAGCTTTCTTT
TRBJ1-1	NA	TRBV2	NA	CASSDTGFTTEAFF	TGTGCCAGCAGTGATACAGGATTCACCACTGAAGCTTTCTTT
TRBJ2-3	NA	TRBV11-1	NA	CASSFSGDTQYF	TGTGCCAGCAGCTTCAGTGGAGATACGCAGTATTTT
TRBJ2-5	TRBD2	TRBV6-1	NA	CASSEGGTSGIETQYF	TGTGCCAGCAGTGAAGGTGGGACTAGCGGGATTGAGACCCAGTACTTC
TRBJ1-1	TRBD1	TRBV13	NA	CASRQKKGARANTEAFF	TGTGCCAGCAGACAAAAAAAGGGGGCCAGAGCTAACACTGAAGCTTTCTTT
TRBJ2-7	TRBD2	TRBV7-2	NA	CASSSVTSGRVYEQYF	TGTGCCAGCAGCTCCGTGACTAGCGGGAGGGTGTACGAGCAGTACTTC
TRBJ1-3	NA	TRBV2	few	CASSDGRLSGNTIYF	TGTGCCAGCAGTGATGGCAGGCTCTCTGGAAACACCATATATTTT
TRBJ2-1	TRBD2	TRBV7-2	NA	CASSFSSGTSYNEQFF	TGTGCCAGCAGCTTCTCTAGCGGGACCTCCTACAATGAGCAGTTCTTC
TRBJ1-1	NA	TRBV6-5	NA	CASSLGGGHTEAFF	TGTGCCAGCAGCCTTGGGGGGGGTCACACTGAAGCTTTCTTT
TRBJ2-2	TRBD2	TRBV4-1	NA	CASSSRTSGYTGELFF	TGCGCCAGCAGCTCCCGGACTAGCGGCTACACCGGGGAGCTGTTTTTT
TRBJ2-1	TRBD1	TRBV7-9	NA	CASSSGGRSNEQFF	TGTGCCAGCAGCTCAGGGGGTCGGAGCAATGAGCAGTTCTTC
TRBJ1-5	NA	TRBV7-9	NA	CASSPRGDSNQPQHF	TGTGCCAGCAGCCCGCGTGGAGATAGCAATCAGCCCCAGCATTTT
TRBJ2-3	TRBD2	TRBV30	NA	CAWSTGLAGPTDTQYF	TGTGCCTGGAGTACGGGACTAGCGGGACCGACAGATACGCAGTATTTT
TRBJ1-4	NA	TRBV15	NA	CATSRDRRMGEKLFF	TGTGCCACCAGCAGAGATCGGAGGATGGGGGAAAAACTGTTTTTT
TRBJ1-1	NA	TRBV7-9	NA	CASSLRTATEAFF	TGTGCCAGCAGCTTACGGACAGCCACTGAAGCTTTCTTT
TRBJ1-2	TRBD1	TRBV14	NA	CASSQLTGGAASGYTF	TGTGCCAGCAGCCAATTGACAGGGGGCGCGGCGAGTGGCTACACCTTC